What follows are 20 T cell receptor beta chains derived from one specimen sequenced in a study of T-cell reconstitution after alpha-beta-depleted transplantation in children. Preparation of the TCRbeta library used unique molecular identifiers. TCRdb re-analysed the PCR reads in MiXCR, keeping a single row per CDR3 protein. Here the sample spans about 200,000 distinct CDR3 sequences, roughly 7% being singletons. The material was PBMCs, obtained before TCRalphabeta/CD19-depleted stem cell transplant. All receptors come from a boy aged 2 to 9 with acute lymphoblastic leukemia, due to receive a stem cell transplant.

This clonotype was observed a few times. The chain recombines TRBV7-8 with TRBJ2-4, with TRBD1 identical over 11 bases. The CDR3 length is 18 residues. With 1 base clipped from V and 4 bases from J, the junction kept 9 bases outside the gene matches. Germline CDR1 SGHVS, CDR2 FQNEAQ. CDR3 coding DNA: TGTGCCAGCAGCTTAGGGAGCCCCGGGACAGGGGGGAAAAACATTCAGTACTTC. It specifies CASSLGSPGTGGKNIQYF.

This clonotype was counted between two and nine times. The chain uses TRBV11-3 and TRBJ2-1; the D gene could be TRBD1 or TRBD2 (5 bases each). This CDR3 region has 15 residues. Germline CDR1 and CDR2: SGHNT and YENEEA. V lost 6 bases, J lost 9 bases, and 21 bases lay in between. The CDR3 DNA is TGTGCCAGCAGGGGGGATAGCGCCTTTGGGGGTGAGCAGTTCTTC. Its protein is CASRGDSAFGGEQFF.

Ten or more counts support this clonotype. The chain links TRBV29-1 to TRBJ2-7, with 10 bases that match TRBD2. Trimming cost V 6 bases and J 7 bases; bases outside gene matches: 6. The CDR3 is 12 residues long. Germline CDR1 SQVTM, CDR2 ANQGSEA. CDR3: CSVLAGVGEQYF. DNA of the CDR3: TGCAGCGTCCTAGCGGGGGTCGGGGAGCAGTACTTC.

This clonotype was picked up many times. J is TRBJ2-7 and V is TRBV7-3; 10 nucleotides agree with TRBD1. CDR3 length: 15 amino acids. V shed 4 bases and J 5 bases; nucleotides not matched to a gene: 8. CDR1 and CDR2 (germline): SGHTA, FQGTGA. CDR3 coding DNA: TGTGCCAGCAGCTATGGGGGACAGGGGACCAACGAGCAGTACTTC. Its translation is CASSYGGQGTNEQYF.

The sample holds a few counts of this clonotype. The chain carries TRBV28 and TRBJ1-2, with 10 bases identical to TRBD1. Germline lookup yields CDR1 MDHEN and CDR2 SYDVKM. This CDR3 spans 14 amino acids. Trimming removed 3 bases from V and 5 bases from J; junction bases left unmatched: 3. The CDR3 region is CASSFGQGGYGYTF. For the CDR3, the DNA is TGTGCCAGCAGTTTCGGACAGGGGGGATATGGCTACACCTTC.

This clonotype has at least ten counts. The genes are TRBV20-1 and TRBJ2-2, with D perhaps TRBD1 (6 bases). V was cut by 5 bases and J by 4 bases, with 20 bases left in between. The CDR3 runs 16 residues. From germline, CDR1 is DFQATT and CDR2 SNEGSKA (reference sequence). CDR3 loop: CSAEGRGSFTTGELFF. DNA for the CDR3: TGCAGTGCTGAAGGCAGGGGCTCATTCACCACCGGGGAGCTGTTTTTT.

The chain carries TRBV20-1 and TRBJ2-5; no definite D call. The germline V gene has CDR1 DFQATT and CDR2 SNEGSKA (reference sequence). V lost 6 bases, J lost 4 bases, and 15 bases lay in between. There are 13 residues in the CDR3. CDR3 amino acids: CSATTPPVETQYF. The CDR3 DNA sequence: TGCAGTGCGACGACTCCTCCCGTAGAGACCCAGTACTTC.

This clonotype was recorded at least ten times. The chain has TRBV2 and TRBJ1-5; possibly TRBD1 for D (6 bases). Trimming removed 5 bases from V and 3 bases from J, with 11 bases in between. The CDR3 length is 14 residues. Germline CDR1 reads SNHLY; CDR2 reads FYNNEI. For the CDR3, the DNA is TGTGCCAGCAGTTTGGACAGTTTCAATCAGCCCCAGCATTTT. This encodes CASSLDSFNQPQHF.

The J gene is TRBJ2-1, the V gene TRBV20-1, with a tentative D call TRBD2 (5 bases). CDR1 is DFQATT and CDR2 is SNEGSKA in the germline V gene (reference sequence). This CDR3 is built from 13 residues. V was clipped by 5 bases and J by 3 bases, with 11 bases between them. The CDR3 spells CSAHPGDYNEQFF. CDR3 in DNA: TGCAGTGCTCACCCCGGGGACTACAATGAGCAGTTCTTC.

This clonotype was observed at least ten times. The CDR3 DNA reads as TGTGCCAGCAGCTTACTCTCAGGGACCCACAATGAGCAGTTCTTC. This sequence encodes CASSLLSGTHNEQFF. J is TRBJ2-1 and V is TRBV13; tentatively, D is TRBD1 or TRBD2 (5 bases each). The CDR3 covers 15 residues. V lost 2 bases to trimming and J lost 5 bases, with 13 bases between them. CDR1 is PRHDT, CDR2 FYEKMQ, per germline (reference sequence).

The rearrangement links TRBV7-2 to TRBJ2-3, with TRBD2 matching over 8 bases. Trimming took 1 base from V and 4 from J; bases not matched to a gene: 4. This CDR3 has 15 amino acids. CDR1 SGHTA and CDR2 FQGNSA come from the germline V gene. The CDR3 DNA follows: TGTGCCAGCAGCTTAGGAGGACTAGCCCCAGATACGCAGTATTTT. Translated, it gives CASSLGGLAPDTQYF.

This clonotype was detected many times. The chain uses TRBV5-5 and TRBJ2-7; 7 nucleotides align to TRBD1. Germline values: CDR1 SGHKS, CDR2 YYEKEE (reference sequence). This CDR3 has 14 residues. The trim removed 4 bases at V and 0 bases at J, leaving 4 bases unmatched. The CDR3 DNA sequence: TGTGCCAGCAGCATCCGACAGGGCTCCTACGAGCAGTACTTC. Translated: CASSIRQGSYEQYF.

This chain uses TRBV2 with TRBJ1-6; perhaps TRBD1 as D (5 bases). The CDR3 is 15 amino acids. Per the germline V gene, CDR1 is SNHLY and CDR2 is FYNNEI. Trimming took off 3 bases at V and 7 bases at J, with 13 bases between the two ends. The CDR3 loop reads CASSDVGPGNSPLHF. In nucleotides, the CDR3 is TGTGCCAGCAGTGATGTGGGGCCCGGCAATTCACCCCTCCACTTT.

At least ten counts were recorded for this clonotype. The chain joins TRBV28 to TRBJ1-5, with unresolved D. Trimming removed 7 bases from V and 7 bases from J, with 20 bases in between. CDR3 length equals 15 residues. The germline V gene has CDR1 MDHEN and CDR2 SYDVKM. CDR3: CASTSQRAELQPQHF. The CDR3, as DNA: TGTGCCAGCACCTCCCAGAGGGCAGAATTACAGCCCCAGCATTTT.

This clonotype showed up many times. This rearrangement joins TRBV28 to TRBJ1-1; no definite D call. The CDR3 runs to 12 residues. The germline V and J ends were trimmed by 7 bases and 7 bases, with 13 bases remaining between them. From germline, CDR1 is MDHEN and CDR2 SYDVKM. CDR3: CASTEEAHEAFF. In DNA form, the CDR3 reads TGTGCCAGCACCGAGGAGGCACATGAAGCTTTCTTT.

This clonotype was counted between two and nine times. This rearrangement joins TRBV15 to TRBJ2-7; D remains ambiguous. The V end was cut by 0 bases, the J end by 6 bases, with 9 bases between. The CDR3 length is 13 residues. In germline, CDR1 is LNHNV, CDR2 YYDKDF (reference sequence). The CDR3 coding sequence is TGTGCCACCAGCAGAGATACATGGCGCGAGCAGTACTTC. It codes for CATSRDTWREQYF. Full variable domain (missing parts from reference TRBV15 and TRBJ2-7): DAMVIQNPRYQVTQFGKPVTLSCSQTLNHNVMYWYQQKSSQAPKLLFHYYDKDFNNEADTPDNFQSRRPNTSFCFLDIRSPGLGDTAMYLCATSRDTWREQYFGPGTRLTVT.

This clonotype came up many times. The chain uses TRBV12-3 or TRBV12-4 and TRBJ2-3; D is perhaps TRBD1 (7 bases). V was pared by 6 bases and J by 6 bases, with 19 bases between. The CDR3 consists of 15 residues. The CDR3, as DNA: TGTGCCAGCAGCCCCGGCGGGACAGTCAGGGATACGCAGTATTTT. Protein: CASSPGGTVRDTQYF.

The chain links TRBV20-1 to TRBJ2-3; D is unclear. Looked up from germline, CDR1 is DFQATT and CDR2 is SNEGSKA (reference sequence). V was cut by 8 bases and J by 1 base, with 13 bases left in between. This CDR3 region has 13 residues. In nucleotides, the CDR3 is TGCAGTCCCCGACGATTTGGCACAGATACGCAGTATTTT. As protein: CSPRRFGTDTQYF.

This clonotype was counted a single time. Here the CDR3 DNA reads TGTGCCAGCAGTAAGGTCACTGAAGCTTTCTTT. Its translation is CASSKVTEAFF. The rearrangement joins TRBV28 to TRBJ1-1; D is uncertain. The CDR3 contains 11 residues. The germline gives CDR1 MDHEN, CDR2 SYDVKM. V shed 5 bases and J shed 4 bases, with 5 bases lying between them.

At least ten counts were recorded for this clonotype. The rearrangement links TRBV28 to TRBJ2-7; 8 positions agree with TRBD1. CDR1 and CDR2 (germline): MDHEN, SYDVKM. CDR3 length: 13 amino acids. V lost 8 bases to trimming and J lost 6 bases; unmatched junction nucleotides: 9. The CDR3 reads CASRAGQGSEQYF. DNA for the CDR3: TGTGCCAGCCGTGCCGGACAGGGAAGCGAGCAGTACTTC.